The present entry profiles one T cell receptor beta chain with its context. The data were obtained in a study of blood T cell repertoires in COVID-19. Study-level information: Acute and convalescent COVID-19 samples came from the United States, Italy and Spain. Sources were T cells, B-cell-depleted T cells, or PBMCs; the material itself was cDNA or gDNA.

Germline assignment: CDR1 ENHRY and CDR2 SYGVKD. V lost 6 bases and J lost 6; bases outside the gene matches: 9. This CDR3 region has 14 residues. In the original analysis: Using reference gene primer amplification, nucleated cell counts were estimated. Clones were sequenced by immunoSEQ multiplex PCR, and TCRdb holds only the in-frame ones, with some missing. V and J calls and clone size come straight from that table; D and trimming were deduced from the DNA. In the table there are about 120,000 clones, 75% to 90% of which are singletons. The sequence was collected from a man aged 35 to 55 with acute or convalescent COVID-19. Sequenced sample: peripheral blood. The V call is TRBV10-3, the J call TRBJ1-2; TRBD1 matches at 8 bases. The CDR3 region is CAIRTDRVPDGYTF. The CDR3 nucleotides read TGTGCCATCAGGACGGACAGGGTCCCTGATGGCTACACCTTC.